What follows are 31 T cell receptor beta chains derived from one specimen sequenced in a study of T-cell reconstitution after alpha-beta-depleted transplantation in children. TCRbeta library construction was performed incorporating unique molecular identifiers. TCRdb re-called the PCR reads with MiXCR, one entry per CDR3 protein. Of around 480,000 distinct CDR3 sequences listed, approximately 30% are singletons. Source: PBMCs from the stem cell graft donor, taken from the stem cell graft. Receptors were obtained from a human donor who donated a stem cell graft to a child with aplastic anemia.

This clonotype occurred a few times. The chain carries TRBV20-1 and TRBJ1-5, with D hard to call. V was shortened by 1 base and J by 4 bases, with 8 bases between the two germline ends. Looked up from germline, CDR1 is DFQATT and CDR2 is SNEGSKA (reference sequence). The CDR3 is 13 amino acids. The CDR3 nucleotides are TGCAGTGCTAGAGGTACGGAGAATCAGCCCCAGCATTTT. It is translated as CSARGTENQPQHF.

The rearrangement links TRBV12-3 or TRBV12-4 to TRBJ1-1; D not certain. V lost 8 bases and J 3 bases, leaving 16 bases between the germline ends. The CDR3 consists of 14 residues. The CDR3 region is CASRRAVIDTEAFF. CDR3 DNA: TGTGCCAGCCGGCGGGCGGTCATCGACACTGAAGCTTTCTTT.

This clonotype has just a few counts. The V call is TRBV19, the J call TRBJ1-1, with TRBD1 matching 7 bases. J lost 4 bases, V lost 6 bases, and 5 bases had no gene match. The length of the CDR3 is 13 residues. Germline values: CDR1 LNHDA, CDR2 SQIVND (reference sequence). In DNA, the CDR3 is TGTGCCAGTAGACGACAGGGTGGCACTGAAGCTTTCTTT. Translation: CASRRQGGTEAFF.

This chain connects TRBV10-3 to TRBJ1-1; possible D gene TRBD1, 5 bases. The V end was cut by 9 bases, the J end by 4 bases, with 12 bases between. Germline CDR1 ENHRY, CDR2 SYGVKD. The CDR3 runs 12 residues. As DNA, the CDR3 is TGTGCCATGGGGGGGGTTTCCACTGAAGCTTTCTTT. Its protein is CAMGGVSTEAFF.

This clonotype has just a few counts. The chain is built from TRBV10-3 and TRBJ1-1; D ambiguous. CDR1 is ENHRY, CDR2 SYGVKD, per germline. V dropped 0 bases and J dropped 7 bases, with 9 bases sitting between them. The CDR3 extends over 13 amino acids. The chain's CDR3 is CAISESTDGEAFF. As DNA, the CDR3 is TGTGCCATCAGTGAGTCAACGGACGGTGAAGCTTTCTTT.

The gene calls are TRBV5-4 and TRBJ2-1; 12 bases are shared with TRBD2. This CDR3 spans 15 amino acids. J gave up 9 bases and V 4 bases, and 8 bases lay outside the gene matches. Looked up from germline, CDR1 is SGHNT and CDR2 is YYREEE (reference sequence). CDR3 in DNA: TGTGCCAGCAGCCCCCGACTAGCGGGAGATGGTGAGCAGTTCTTC. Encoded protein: CASSPRLAGDGEQFF.

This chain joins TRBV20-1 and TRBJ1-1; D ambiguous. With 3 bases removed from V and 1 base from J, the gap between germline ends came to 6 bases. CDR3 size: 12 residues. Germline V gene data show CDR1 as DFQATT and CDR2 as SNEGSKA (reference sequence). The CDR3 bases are TGCAGTGCTAGCGTCAAGAACACTGAAGCTTTCTTT. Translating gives CSASVKNTEAFF.

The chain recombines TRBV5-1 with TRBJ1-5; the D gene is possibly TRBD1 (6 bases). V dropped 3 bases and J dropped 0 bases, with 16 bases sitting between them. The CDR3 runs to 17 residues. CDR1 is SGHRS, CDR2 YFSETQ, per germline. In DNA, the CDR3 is TGCGCCAGCAGCTACGGGACGGACAGTAATAGCAATCAGCCCCAGCATTTT. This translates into CASSYGTDSNSNQPQHF.

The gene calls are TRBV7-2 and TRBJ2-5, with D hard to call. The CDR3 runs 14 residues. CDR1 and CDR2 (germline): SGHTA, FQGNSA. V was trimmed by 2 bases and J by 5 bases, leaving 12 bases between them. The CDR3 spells CASSLSIHGETQYF. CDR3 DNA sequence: TGTGCCAGCAGCTTAAGCATCCACGGGGAGACCCAGTACTTC.

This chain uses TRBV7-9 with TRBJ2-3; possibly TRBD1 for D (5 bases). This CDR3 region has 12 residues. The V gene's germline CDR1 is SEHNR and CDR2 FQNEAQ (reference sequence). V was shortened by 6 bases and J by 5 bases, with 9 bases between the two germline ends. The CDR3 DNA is TGTGCCAGCAGGATGACAGAAGATACGCAGTATTTT. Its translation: CASRMTEDTQYF.

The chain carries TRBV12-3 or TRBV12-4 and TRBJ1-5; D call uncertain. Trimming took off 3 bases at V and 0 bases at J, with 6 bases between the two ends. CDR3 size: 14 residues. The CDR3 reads CASSFTYSNQPQHF. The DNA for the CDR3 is TGTGCCAGCAGTTTTACCTATAGCAATCAGCCCCAGCATTTT.

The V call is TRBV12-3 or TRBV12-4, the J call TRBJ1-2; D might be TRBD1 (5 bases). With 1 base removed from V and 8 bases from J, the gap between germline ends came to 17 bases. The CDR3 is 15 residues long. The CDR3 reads CASSLGVGGAAGYTF. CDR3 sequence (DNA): TGTGCCAGCAGTTTAGGCGTGGGAGGGGCGGCCGGCTACACCTTC.

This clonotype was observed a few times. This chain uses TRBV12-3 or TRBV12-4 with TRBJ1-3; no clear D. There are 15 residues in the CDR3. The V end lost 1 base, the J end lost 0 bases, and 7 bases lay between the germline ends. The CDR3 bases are TGTGCCAGCAGTTTAGTTTACAGCTCTGGAAACACCATATATTTT. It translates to CASSLVYSSGNTIYF.

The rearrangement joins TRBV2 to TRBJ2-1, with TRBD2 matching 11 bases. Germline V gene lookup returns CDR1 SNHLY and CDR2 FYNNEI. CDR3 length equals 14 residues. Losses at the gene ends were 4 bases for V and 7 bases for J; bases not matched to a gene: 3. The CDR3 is CASSGTSGLNEQFF. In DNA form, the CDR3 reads TGTGCCAGCAGTGGGACTAGCGGGCTGAATGAGCAGTTCTTC.

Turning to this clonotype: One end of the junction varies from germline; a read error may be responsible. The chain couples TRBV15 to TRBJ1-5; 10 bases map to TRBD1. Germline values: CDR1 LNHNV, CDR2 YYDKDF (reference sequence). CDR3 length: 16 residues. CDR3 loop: CATRRGQGGINQPQHF. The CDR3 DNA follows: TGTGCCACCAGGAGAGGACAGGGGGGAATAAATCAGCCCCAGCATTTT.

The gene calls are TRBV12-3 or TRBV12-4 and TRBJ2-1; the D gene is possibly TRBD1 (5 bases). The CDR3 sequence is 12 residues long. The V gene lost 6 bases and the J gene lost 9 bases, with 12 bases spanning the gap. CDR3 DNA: TGTGCCAGCAGAGCAGGGTTCCTTGAGCAGTTCTTC. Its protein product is CASRAGFLEQFF.

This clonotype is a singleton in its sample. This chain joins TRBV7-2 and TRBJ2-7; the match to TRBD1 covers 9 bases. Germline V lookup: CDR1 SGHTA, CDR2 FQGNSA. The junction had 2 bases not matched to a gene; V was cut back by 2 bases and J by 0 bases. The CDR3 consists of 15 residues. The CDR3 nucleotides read TGTGCCAGCAGCTTAAGGACAGGGGACTCCTACGAGCAGTACTTC. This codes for CASSLRTGDSYEQYF.

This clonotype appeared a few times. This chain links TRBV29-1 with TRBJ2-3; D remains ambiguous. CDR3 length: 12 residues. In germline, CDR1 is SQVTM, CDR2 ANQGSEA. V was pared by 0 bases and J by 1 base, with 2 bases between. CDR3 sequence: CSVEEGTDTQYF. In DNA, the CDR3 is TGCAGCGTTGAAGAGGGCACAGATACGCAGTATTTT.

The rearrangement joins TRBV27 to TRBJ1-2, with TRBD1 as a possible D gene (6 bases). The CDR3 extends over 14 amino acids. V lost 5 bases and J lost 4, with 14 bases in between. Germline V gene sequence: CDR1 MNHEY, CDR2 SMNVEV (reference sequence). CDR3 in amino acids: CASSPDRSGYGYTF. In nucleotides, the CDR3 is TGTGCCAGCAGTCCCGACAGGTCGGGCTATGGCTACACCTTC.

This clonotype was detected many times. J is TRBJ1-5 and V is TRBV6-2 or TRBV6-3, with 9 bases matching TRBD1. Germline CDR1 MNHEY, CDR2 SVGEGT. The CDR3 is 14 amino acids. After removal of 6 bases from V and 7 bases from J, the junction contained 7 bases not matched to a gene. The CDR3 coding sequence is TGTGCCAGCAGACCGGGACAGGGTGGACAGCCCCAGCATTTT. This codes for CASRPGQGGQPQHF.

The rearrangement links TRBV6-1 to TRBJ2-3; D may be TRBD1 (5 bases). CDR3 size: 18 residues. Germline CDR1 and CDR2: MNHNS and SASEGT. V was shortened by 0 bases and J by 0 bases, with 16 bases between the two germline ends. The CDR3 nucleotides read TGTGCCAGCAGTGAAGCGCGAATGAGCACAGGAAGCACAGATACGCAGTATTTT. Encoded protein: CASSEARMSTGSTDTQYF.

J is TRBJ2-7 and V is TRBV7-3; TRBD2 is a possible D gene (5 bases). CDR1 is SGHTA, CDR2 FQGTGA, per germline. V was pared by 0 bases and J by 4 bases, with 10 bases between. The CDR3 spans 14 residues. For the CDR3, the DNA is TGTGCCAGCAGCTTAACGGGAGAATTGTACGAGCAGTACTTC. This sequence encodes CASSLTGELYEQYF.

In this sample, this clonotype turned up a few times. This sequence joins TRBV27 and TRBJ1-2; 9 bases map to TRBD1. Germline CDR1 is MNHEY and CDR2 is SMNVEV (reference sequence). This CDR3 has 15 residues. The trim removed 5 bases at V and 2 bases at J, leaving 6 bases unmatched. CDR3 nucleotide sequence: TGTGCCAGCAGTGATACAGGGGGCTTAAACTATGGCTACACCTTC. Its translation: CASSDTGGLNYGYTF.

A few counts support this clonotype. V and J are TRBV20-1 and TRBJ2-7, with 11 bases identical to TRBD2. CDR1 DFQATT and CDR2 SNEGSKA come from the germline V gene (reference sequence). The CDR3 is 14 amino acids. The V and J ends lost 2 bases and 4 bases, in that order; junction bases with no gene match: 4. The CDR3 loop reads CSARNLAGGYEQYF. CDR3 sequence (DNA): TGCAGTGCTAGAAATCTAGCGGGAGGATACGAGCAGTACTTC.

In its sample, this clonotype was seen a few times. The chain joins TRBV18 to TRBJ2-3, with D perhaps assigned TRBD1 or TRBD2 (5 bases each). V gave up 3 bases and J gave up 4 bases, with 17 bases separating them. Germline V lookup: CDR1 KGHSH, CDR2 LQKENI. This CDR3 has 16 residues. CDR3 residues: CASSPSGTPISDTQYF. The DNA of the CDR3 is TGTGCCAGCTCACCGTCCGGGACCCCAATTTCAGATACGCAGTATTTT.

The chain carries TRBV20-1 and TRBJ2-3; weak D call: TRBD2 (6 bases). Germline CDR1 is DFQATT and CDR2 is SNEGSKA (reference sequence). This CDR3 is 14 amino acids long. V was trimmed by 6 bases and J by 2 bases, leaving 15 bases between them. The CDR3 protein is CSAPELAVTDTQYF. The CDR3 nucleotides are TGCAGTGCCCCGGAACTAGCAGTCACAGATACGCAGTATTTT.

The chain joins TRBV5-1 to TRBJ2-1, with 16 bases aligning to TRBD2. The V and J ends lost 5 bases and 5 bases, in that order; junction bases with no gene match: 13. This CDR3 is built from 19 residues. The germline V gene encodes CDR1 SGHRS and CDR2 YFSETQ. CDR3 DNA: TGCGCCAGCAGTCATGTCCCGGGACTAGCGGGAGGGCAAGACAATGAGCAGTTCTTC. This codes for CASSHVPGLAGGQDNEQFF.

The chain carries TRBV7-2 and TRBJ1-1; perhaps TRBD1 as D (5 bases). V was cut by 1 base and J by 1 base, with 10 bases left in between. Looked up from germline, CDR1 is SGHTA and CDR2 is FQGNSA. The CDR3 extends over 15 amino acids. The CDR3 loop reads CASSLDGGGNTEAFF. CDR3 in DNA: TGTGCCAGCAGCTTAGATGGGGGGGGGAACACTGAAGCTTTCTTT. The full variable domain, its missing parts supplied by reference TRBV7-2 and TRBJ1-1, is GAGVSQSPSNKVTEKGKDVELRCDPISGHTALYWYRQSLGQGLEFLIYFQGNSAPDKSGLPSDRFSAERTGGSVSTLTIQRTQQEDSAVYLCASSLDGGGNTEAFFGQGTRLTVV.

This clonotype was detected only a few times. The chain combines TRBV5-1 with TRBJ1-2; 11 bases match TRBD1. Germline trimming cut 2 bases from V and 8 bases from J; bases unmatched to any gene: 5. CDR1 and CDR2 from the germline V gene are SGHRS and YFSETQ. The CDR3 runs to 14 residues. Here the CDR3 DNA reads TGCGCCAGCAGCTTAGGACAGGGGGCCTGGGGCTACACCTTC. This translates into CASSLGQGAWGYTF.

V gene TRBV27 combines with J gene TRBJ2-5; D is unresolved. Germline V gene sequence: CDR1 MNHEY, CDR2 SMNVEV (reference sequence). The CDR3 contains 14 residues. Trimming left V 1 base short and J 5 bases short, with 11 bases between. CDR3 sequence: CASSLFGLGETQYF. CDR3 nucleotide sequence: TGTGCCAGCAGTTTATTTGGTCTGGGGGAGACCCAGTACTTC.

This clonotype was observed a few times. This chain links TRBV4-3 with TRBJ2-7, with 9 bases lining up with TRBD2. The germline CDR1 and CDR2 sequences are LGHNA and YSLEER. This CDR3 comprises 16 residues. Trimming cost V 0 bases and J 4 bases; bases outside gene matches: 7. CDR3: CASSQDEAGGKYEQYF. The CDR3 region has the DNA TGCGCCAGCAGCCAAGACGAAGCGGGAGGAAAATACGAGCAGTACTTC.